This TCR beta chain was retrieved from a study of T cell repertoires in cytomegalovirus infection. Study in general: Used in the study were CMV epitopes, some recently identified and HLA-C-restricted, others well-studied and HLA-B-restricted. Broader study findings: Predominance within the ex vivo response was attributable to HLA-C-restricted CMV-specific TCR beta clonotypes. People with CMV and the relevant HLA were identified by cumulative public TCR beta family frequency.

This clonotype was seen at least ten times. The antigen is not known. The CDR3 is made up of 15 amino acids. Trimming cost V 2 bases and J 3 bases, with 14 bases left between them. In germline, CDR1 is MNHEY, CDR2 SVGAGI. TCRdb ran MiXCR on the reads and lists one entry per CDR3 protein. The table has 80,000 to 95,000 distinct CDR3 sequences, over 25% seen once. The source material was CD8+ T cells from cultured PBMCs, sampled from culture after CMV antigen stimulation. This chain joins TRBV6-5 and TRBJ2-7, with D possibly TRBD1 on 6 matching bases. This receptor was identified in a human donor in good health (CMV status not recorded). Some clones in this sample may be carry-over from other donors' samples. In DNA form, the CDR3 reads TGTGCCAGCAGTTACGGGACACATGATTTCTACGAGCAGTACTTC. Residues: CASSYGTHDFYEQYF.